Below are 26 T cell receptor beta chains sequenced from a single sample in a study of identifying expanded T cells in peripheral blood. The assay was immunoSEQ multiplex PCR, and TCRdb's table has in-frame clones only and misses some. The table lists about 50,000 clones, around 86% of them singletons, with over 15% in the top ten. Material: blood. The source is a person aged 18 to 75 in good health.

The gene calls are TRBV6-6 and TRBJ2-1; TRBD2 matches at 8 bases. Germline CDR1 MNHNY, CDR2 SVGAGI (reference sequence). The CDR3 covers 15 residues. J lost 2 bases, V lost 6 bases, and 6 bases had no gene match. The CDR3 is CASRPGLGTYNEQFF. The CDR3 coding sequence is TGTGCCAGCAGACCGGGACTAGGCACCTACAATGAGCAGTTCTTC.

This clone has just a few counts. The CDR3 reads CASSSAGGQGASNTEAFF. CDR3 coding DNA: TGTGCCAGCAGCTCGGCTGGGGGACAGGGGGCTTCTAACACTGAAGCTTTCTTT. The V call is TRBV9, the J call TRBJ1-1, with TRBD1 matching 12 bases. After removal of 4 bases from V and 2 bases from J, the junction contained 12 bases not matched to a gene. This CDR3 comprises 18 residues. Germline loops: CDR1 SGDLS, CDR2 YYNGEE.

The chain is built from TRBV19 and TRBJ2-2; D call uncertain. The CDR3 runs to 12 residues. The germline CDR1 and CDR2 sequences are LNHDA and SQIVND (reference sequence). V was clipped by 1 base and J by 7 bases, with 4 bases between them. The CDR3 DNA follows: TGTGCCAGTAGTATAGTCGGCGGGGAGCTGTTTTTT. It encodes CASSIVGGELFF. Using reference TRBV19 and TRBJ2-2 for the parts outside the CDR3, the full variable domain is DGGITQSPKYLFRKEGQNVTLSCEQNLNHDAMYWYRQDPGQGLRLIYYSQIVNDFQKGDIAEGYSVSREKKESFPLTVTSAQKNPTAFYLCASSIVGGELFFGEGSRLTVL.

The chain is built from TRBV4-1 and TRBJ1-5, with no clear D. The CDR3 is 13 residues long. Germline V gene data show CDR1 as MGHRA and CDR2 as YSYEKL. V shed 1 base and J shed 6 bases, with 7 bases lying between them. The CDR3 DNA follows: TGCGCCAGCAGCCAAGCGCTAACTCAGCCCCAGCATTTT. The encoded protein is CASSQALTQPQHF.

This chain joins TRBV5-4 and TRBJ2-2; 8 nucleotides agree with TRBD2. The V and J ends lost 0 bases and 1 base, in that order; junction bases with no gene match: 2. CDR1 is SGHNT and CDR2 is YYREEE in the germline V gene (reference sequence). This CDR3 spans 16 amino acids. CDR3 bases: TGTGCCAGCAGCTTGGGCCTAGCGGGGAACACCGGGGAGCTGTTTTTT. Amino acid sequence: CASSLGLAGNTGELFF.

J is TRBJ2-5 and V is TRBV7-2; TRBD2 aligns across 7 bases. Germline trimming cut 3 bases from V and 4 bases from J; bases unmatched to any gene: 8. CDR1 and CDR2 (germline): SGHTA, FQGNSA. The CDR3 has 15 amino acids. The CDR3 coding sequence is TGTGCCAGCAGCTTGTCCGCGGGAGTGCTAGAGACCCAGTACTTC. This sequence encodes CASSLSAGVLETQYF.

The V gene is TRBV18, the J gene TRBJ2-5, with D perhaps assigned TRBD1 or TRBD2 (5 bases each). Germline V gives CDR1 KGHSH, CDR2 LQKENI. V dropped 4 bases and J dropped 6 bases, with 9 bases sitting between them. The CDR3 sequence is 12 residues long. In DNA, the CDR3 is TGTGCCAGCTCACGGGACGGAAAGACCCAGTACTTC. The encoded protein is CASSRDGKTQYF.

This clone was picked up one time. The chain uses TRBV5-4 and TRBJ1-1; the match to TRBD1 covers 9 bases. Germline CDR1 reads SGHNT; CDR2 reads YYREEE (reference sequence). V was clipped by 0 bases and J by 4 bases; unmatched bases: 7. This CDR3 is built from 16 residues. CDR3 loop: CASSLAGQGSATEAFF. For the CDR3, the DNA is TGTGCCAGCAGCTTGGCCGGACAGGGGTCGGCCACTGAAGCTTTCTTT.

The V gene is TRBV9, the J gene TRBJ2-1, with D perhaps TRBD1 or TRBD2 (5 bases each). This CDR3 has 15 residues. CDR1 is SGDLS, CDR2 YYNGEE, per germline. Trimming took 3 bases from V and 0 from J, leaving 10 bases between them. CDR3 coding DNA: TGTGCCAGCAGCGGGTGGGGGAGCTCCTACAATGAGCAGTTCTTC. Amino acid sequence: CASSGWGSSYNEQFF.

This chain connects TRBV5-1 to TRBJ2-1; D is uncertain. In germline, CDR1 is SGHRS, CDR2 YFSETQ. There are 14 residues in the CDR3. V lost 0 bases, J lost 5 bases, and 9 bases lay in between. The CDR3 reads CASSLDGPHNEQFF. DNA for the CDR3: TGCGCCAGCAGCTTGGACGGGCCCCACAATGAGCAGTTCTTC.

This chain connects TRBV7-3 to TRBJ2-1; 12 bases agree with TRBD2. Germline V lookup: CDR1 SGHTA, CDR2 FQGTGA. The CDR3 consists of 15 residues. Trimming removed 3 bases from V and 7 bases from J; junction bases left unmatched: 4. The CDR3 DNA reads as TGTGCCAGCAGCTTTCTAGCGGGGGGGACAAATGAGCAGTTCTTC. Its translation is CASSFLAGGTNEQFF.

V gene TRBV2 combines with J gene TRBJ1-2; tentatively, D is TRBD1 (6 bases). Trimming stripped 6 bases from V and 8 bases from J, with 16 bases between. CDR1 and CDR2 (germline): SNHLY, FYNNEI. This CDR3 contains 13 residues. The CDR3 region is CASSSGAGRGYTF. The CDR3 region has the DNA TGTGCCAGCAGCTCAGGGGCGGGACGAGGCTACACCTTC.

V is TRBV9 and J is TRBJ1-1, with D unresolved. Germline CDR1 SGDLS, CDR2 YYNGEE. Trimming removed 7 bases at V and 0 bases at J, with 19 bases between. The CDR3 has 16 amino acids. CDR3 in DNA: TGTGCCAGCGGACCCACGTGGGGAGCCTTGAACACTGAAGCTTTCTTT. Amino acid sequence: CASGPTWGALNTEAFF. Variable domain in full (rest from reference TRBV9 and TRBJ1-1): DSGVTQTPKHLITATGQRVTLRCSPRSGDLSVYWYQQSLDQGLQFLIQYYNGEERAKGNILERFSAQQFPDLHSELNLSSLELGDSALYFCASGPTWGALNTEAFFGQGTRLTVV.

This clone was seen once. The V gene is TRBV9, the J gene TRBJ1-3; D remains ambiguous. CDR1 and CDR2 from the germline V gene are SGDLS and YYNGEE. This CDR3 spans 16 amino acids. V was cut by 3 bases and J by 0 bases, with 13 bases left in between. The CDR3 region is CASSGHERSSGNTIYF. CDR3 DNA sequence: TGTGCCAGCAGCGGACACGAAAGGTCCTCTGGAAACACCATATATTTT.

CDR3 DNA sequence: TGTGCCAGCAGCTCGGACAGGGGACCCGGGGAGCTGTTTTTT. This sequence encodes CASSSDRGPGELFF. The chain joins TRBV6-5 to TRBJ2-2, with TRBD1 matching 9 bases. CDR1 and CDR2 from the germline V gene are MNHEY and SVGAGI. Trimming took 6 bases from V and 6 from J; bases not matched to a gene: 5. This CDR3 has 14 residues.

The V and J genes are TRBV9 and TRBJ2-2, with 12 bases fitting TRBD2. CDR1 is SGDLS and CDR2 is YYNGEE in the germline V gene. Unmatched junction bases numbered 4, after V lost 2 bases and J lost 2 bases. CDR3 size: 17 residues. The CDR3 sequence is CASSVTSGRKNTGELFF. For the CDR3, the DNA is TGTGCCAGCAGCGTTACTAGCGGGAGGAAAAACACCGGGGAGCTGTTTTTT.

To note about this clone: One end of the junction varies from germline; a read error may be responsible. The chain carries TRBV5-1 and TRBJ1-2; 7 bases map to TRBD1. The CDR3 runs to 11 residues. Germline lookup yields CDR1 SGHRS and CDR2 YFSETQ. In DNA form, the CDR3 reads TGCGCCAGCAGCTCCGGGACAGACATTGTCTTC. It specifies CASSSGTDIVF.

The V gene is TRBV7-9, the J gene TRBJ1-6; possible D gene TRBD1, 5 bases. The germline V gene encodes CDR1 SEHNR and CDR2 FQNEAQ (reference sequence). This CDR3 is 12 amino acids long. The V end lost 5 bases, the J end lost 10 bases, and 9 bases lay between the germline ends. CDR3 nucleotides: TGTGCCAGCAGCGGGGCGCGCTCACCCCTCCACTTT. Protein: CASSGARSPLHF.

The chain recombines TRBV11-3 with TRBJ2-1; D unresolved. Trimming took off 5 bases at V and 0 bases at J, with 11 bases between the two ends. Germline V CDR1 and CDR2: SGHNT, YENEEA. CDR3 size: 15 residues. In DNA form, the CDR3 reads TGTGCCAGCAGCACCCGGAGTAGCTCCTACAATGAGCAGTTCTTC. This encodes CASSTRSSSYNEQFF.

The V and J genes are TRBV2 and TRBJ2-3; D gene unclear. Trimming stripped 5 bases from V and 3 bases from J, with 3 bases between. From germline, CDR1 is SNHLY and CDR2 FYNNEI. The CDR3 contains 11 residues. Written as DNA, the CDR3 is TGTGCCAGCAGTTATACAGATACGCAGTATTTT. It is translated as CASSYTDTQYF. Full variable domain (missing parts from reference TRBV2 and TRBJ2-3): EPEVTQTPSHQVTQMGQEVILRCVPISNHLYFYWYRQILGQKVEFLVSFYNNEISEKSEIFDDQFSVERPDGSNFTLKIRSTKLEDSAMYFCASSYTDTQYFGPGTRLTVL.

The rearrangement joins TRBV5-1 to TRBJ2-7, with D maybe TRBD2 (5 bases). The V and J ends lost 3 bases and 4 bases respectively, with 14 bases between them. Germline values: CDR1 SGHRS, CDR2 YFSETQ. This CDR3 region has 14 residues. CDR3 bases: TGCGCCAGCAGCTCCCGGGGTCCGGGGTACGAGCAGTACTTC. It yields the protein CASSSRGPGYEQYF.

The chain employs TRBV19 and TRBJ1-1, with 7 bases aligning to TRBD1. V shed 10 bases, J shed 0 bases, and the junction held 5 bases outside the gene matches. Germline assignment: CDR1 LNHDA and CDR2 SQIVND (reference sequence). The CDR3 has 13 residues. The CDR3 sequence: CATVGQLNTEAFF. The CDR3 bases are TGTGCCACCGTGGGACAGCTGAACACTGAAGCTTTCTTT.

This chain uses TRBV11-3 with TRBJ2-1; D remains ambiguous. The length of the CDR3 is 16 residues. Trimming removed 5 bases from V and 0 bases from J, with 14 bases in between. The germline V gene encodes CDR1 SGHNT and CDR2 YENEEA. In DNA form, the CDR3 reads TGTGCCAGCAGCAAACAATCCACGGGCTCCTACAATGAGCAGTTCTTC. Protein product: CASSKQSTGSYNEQFF.

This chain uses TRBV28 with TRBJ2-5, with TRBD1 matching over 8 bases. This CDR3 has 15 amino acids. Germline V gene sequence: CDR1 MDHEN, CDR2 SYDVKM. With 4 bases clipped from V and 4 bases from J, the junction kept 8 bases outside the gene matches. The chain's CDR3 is CASSSQGASRETQYF. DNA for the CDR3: TGTGCCAGCAGTTCTCAGGGGGCGTCCCGAGAGACCCAGTACTTC. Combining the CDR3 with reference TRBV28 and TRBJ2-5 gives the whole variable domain DVKVTQSSRYLVKRTGEKVFLECVQDMDHENMFWYRQDPGLGLRLIYFSYDVKMKEKGDIPEGYSVSREKKERFSLILESASTNQTSMYLCASSSQGASRETQYFGPGTRLLVL.

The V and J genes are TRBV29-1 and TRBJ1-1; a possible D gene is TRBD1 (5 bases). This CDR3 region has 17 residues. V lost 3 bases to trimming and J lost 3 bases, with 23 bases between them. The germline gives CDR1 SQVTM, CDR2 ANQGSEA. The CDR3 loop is CSVDVGRQKGKDTEAFF. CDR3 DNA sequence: TGCAGCGTTGACGTTGGCCGACAAAAGGGGAAAGACACTGAAGCTTTCTTT. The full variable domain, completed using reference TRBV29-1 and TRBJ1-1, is SAVISQKPSRDICQRGTSLTIQCQVDSQVTMMFWYRQQPGQSLTLIATANQGSEATYESGFVIDKFPISRPNLTFSTLTVSNMSPEDSSIYLCSVDVGRQKGKDTEAFFGQGTRLTVV.

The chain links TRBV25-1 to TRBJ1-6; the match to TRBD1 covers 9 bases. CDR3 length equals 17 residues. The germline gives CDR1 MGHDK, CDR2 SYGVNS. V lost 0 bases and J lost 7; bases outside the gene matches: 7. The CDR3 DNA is TGTGCCAGCAGTGAATATGGAACAGGGGGCATAAATTCACCCCTCCACTTT. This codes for CASSEYGTGGINSPLHF.